This record looks at one T cell receptor (beta chain) sequence and its context. V was pared by 5 bases and J by 1 base, with 12 bases between. CDR1 is SEHNR and CDR2 is FQNEAQ in the germline V gene (reference sequence). CDR3 length equals 15 residues. The source of the sample is a study of CD8 T cells in Susac syndrome. Reverse transcription of roughly 0.5 to 1 ug RNA was carried out with random hexamers. Each CDR3 protein gets one entry after TCRdb re-called the immunoSEQ multiplex PCR reads with MiXCR. Of around 270,000 distinct CDR3 sequences listed, about 91% are singletons. CD8+ and CD4+ T cells from blood underwent TCR beta sequencing, which was carried out in a high-throughput format.

This sequence was found in a human donor with multiple sclerosis. Sequencing was done on a sample of CD8+ T cells from PBMCs. The chain has TRBV7-9 and TRBJ2-4; D is possibly TRBD1 (6 bases). The DNA of the CDR3 is TGTGCCAGCAGCCTCAGGGGATCCGCCAAAAACATTCAGTACTTC. This encodes CASSLRGSAKNIQYF.